The 27 T cell receptor beta chains listed next were all sequenced from one sample in a study of T cell repertoires in cytomegalovirus infection. Their antigens are not known. TCRdb reprocessed the reads via MiXCR and lists one record per CDR3 protein. This table holds some 70,000 distinct CDR3 sequences, approximately 22% found once. The material sequenced was PBMCs, sequenced either directly or after in vitro stimulation (not recorded which). The receptors shown here come from a human donor in good health (CMV status not recorded). Some clones in this sample may be carry-over from other donors' samples.

This clonotype was observed a few times. V is TRBV6-2 or TRBV6-3 and J is TRBJ1-2, with D possibly TRBD1 on 5 matching bases. From germline, CDR1 is MNHEY and CDR2 SVGEGT. Trimming removed 5 bases at V and 4 bases at J, with 11 bases between. The CDR3 runs 13 residues. The CDR3 nucleotides read TGTGCCAGCAGTCCAGGGAAGGCCTATGGCTACACCTTC. Translated, it gives CASSPGKAYGYTF.

The chain uses TRBV28 and TRBJ2-7; TRBD1 aligns across 8 bases. V shed 1 base, J shed 6 bases, and the junction held 5 bases outside the gene matches. CDR1 is MDHEN and CDR2 is SYDVKM in the germline V gene. The CDR3 consists of 14 residues. In nucleotides, the CDR3 is TGTGCCAGCAGTTTATTCGGACAGGGTGCCGAGCAGTACGTC. Its translation: CASSLFGQGAEQYV.

There are many counts of this clonotype. V is TRBV7-2 and J is TRBJ2-7; maybe TRBD2 (5 bases). V dropped 3 bases and J dropped 1 base, with 10 bases sitting between them. Germline values: CDR1 SGHTA, CDR2 FQGNSA. CDR3 length: 14 amino acids. The CDR3 DNA follows: TGTGCCAGCAGCTTTAGCGCCTTATCCTACGAGCAGTACTTC. Amino acids: CASSFSALSYEQYF.

The genes are TRBV7-6 and TRBJ1-3; D remains unclear. The CDR3 totals 15 residues. The germline V gene has CDR1 SGHVS and CDR2 FNYEAQ. V dropped 1 base and J dropped 2 bases, with 9 bases sitting between them. CDR3 residues: CASSLEGVAGNTIYF. The CDR3 DNA is TGTGCCAGCAGCTTAGAAGGAGTGGCTGGAAACACCATATATTTT.

V is TRBV28 and J is TRBJ2-1; weak D call: TRBD1 (6 bases). The germline V and J ends were trimmed by 6 bases and 2 bases, with 14 bases remaining between them. The germline V gene encodes CDR1 MDHEN and CDR2 SYDVKM. This CDR3 region has 15 residues. CDR3 sequence: CASSSGQSPYNEQFF. The CDR3 region has the DNA TGTGCCAGCAGCTCCGGACAGTCCCCCTACAATGAGCAGTTCTTC.

This clonotype appeared a few times. The V and J genes are TRBV7-6 and TRBJ2-1; D possibly corresponds to TRBD1 (7 bases). This CDR3 is built from 18 residues. V dropped 7 bases and J dropped 0 bases, with 22 bases sitting between them. The germline gives CDR1 SGHVS, CDR2 FNYEAQ. This CDR3 is CASTQGVAGTISYNEQFF. In nucleotides, the CDR3 is TGTGCCAGCACCCAGGGGGTGGCGGGAACAATCTCCTACAATGAGCAGTTCTTC.

This clonotype showed up just a few times. The chain has TRBV7-9 and TRBJ1-3; the D is unclear. CDR3 size: 13 residues. Trimming left V 10 bases short and J 0 bases short, with 10 bases between. Per the germline V gene, CDR1 is SEHNR and CDR2 is FQNEAQ (reference sequence). The CDR3 DNA reads TGTGCCACCACAGTTTACTCTGGAAACACCATATATTTT. This encodes CATTVYSGNTIYF.

This clonotype was counted a few times. The chain joins TRBV27 to TRBJ2-2, with D perhaps TRBD1 (5 bases). This CDR3 has 16 amino acids. The germline gives CDR1 MNHEY, CDR2 SMNVEV (reference sequence). V lost 3 bases and J lost 6, with 17 bases in between. For the CDR3, the DNA is TGTGCCAGCAGTTTGGGAACAGGTGGTTCACCCGGGGAGCTGTTTTTT. It translates to CASSLGTGGSPGELFF.

This clonotype was picked up a small number of times. This sequence joins TRBV6-2 or TRBV6-3 and TRBJ2-2; the D gene is possibly TRBD1 (6 bases). This CDR3 comprises 14 residues. From germline, CDR1 is MNHEY and CDR2 SVGEGT. V shed 6 bases and J shed 3 bases, with 11 bases lying between them. This chain's CDR3 is CASRQQGYTGELFF. The CDR3 region has the DNA TGTGCCAGCAGACAACAGGGATACACCGGGGAGCTGTTTTTT.

This clonotype occurred many times. DNA for the CDR3: TGTGCCAGCAGCAAAGAGGGGTGGGAGCAGTACTTC. Its protein is CASSKEGWEQYF. V gene TRBV7-6 combines with J gene TRBJ2-7; D possibly matches TRBD1 or TRBD2 (5 bases each). The germline V gene encodes CDR1 SGHVS and CDR2 FNYEAQ. V was trimmed by 5 bases and J by 7 bases, leaving 12 bases between them. This CDR3 is 12 amino acids long.

This clonotype occurred many times. The chain has TRBV6-6 and TRBJ2-1; a weak D match, TRBD2 (5 bases). V shed 0 bases and J shed 2 bases, with 11 bases lying between them. The germline gives CDR1 MNHNY, CDR2 SVGAGI (reference sequence). The CDR3 consists of 16 residues. The CDR3 sequence is CASSYSDSPAYNEQFF. CDR3 nucleotide sequence: TGTGCCAGCAGTTACTCGGACTCGCCGGCCTACAATGAGCAGTTCTTC.

This clonotype came up many times. The chain employs TRBV28 and TRBJ1-2; 7 bases match TRBD1. This CDR3 is 14 amino acids long. Germline CDR1 reads MDHEN; CDR2 reads SYDVKM. Trimming at V came to 5 bases and at J to 3 bases, leaving 6 bases not matched to a gene. The CDR3 is CASSQGGSDYGYTF. CDR3 sequence (DNA): TGTGCCAGCAGTCAAGGGGGCAGTGACTATGGCTACACCTTC.

This clonotype was observed a few times. In DNA form, the CDR3 reads TGTGCCAGCAGCCCGGCGCAGAGTTACAATGAAAAACTGTTTTTT. Residues: CASSPAQSYNEKLFF. This chain joins TRBV6-1 and TRBJ1-4, with unresolved D. The V end lost 6 bases, the J end lost 5 bases, and 16 bases lay between the germline ends. Germline CDR1 reads MNHNS; CDR2 reads SASEGT. The CDR3 length is 15 residues.

This clonotype is a singleton in its sample. This chain uses TRBV19 with TRBJ1-5; D is unclear. The CDR3 runs to 17 residues. V was clipped by 5 bases and J by 2 bases, with 19 bases between them. CDR1 is LNHDA, CDR2 SQIVND, per germline (reference sequence). The CDR3 nucleotides read TGTGCCAGTAGTCCCGACTTAGCAGTCGTAGGCAATCAGCCCCAGCATTTT. It translates to CASSPDLAVVGNQPQHF.

This rearrangement joins TRBV7-2 to TRBJ2-1; D gene ambiguous. The CDR3 covers 13 residues. CDR1 and CDR2 (germline): SGHTA, FQGNSA. The V end lost 4 bases, the J end lost 12 bases, and 16 bases lay between the germline ends. The CDR3 reads CASSSLDSIGQFF. CDR3 DNA sequence: TGTGCCAGCAGCTCCCTAGACTCAATAGGGCAGTTCTTC.

This chain joins TRBV19 and TRBJ1-5; TRBD1 agrees at 8 bases. Per germline, CDR1 LNHDA and CDR2 SQIVND (reference sequence). This CDR3 contains 23 residues. V shed 9 bases, J shed 0 bases, and the junction held 31 bases outside the gene matches. Written as DNA, the CDR3 is TGTGCCAGCGGCCAGGTGCCAGTAGTAATTCTGGACAGGGAGAAGGATAGCAATCAGCCCCAGCATTTT. It yields the protein CASGQVPVVILDREKDSNQPQHF.

This clonotype was counted only a few times. CDR3 protein: CASSTQGSGANVLTF. The DNA of the CDR3 is TGTGCCAGCAGCACCCAGGGTTCCGGGGCCAACGTCCTGACTTTC. The chain employs TRBV7-2 and TRBJ2-6, with D perhaps TRBD1 (5 bases). Germline V CDR1 and CDR2: SGHTA, FQGNSA. The CDR3 is 15 amino acids. Trimming cost V 5 bases and J 4 bases, with 12 bases left between them. Together with reference TRBV7-2 and TRBJ2-6, the CDR3 gives the full variable domain: GAGVSQSPSNKVTEKGKDVELRCDPISGHTALYWYRQSLGQGLEFLIYFQGNSAPDKSGLPSDRFSAERTGGSVSTLTIQRTQQEDSAVYLCASSTQGSGANVLTFGAGSRLTVL.

This clonotype was seen many times. This rearrangement joins TRBV5-5 to TRBJ1-2; no clear D gene. V shed 4 bases and J shed 9 bases, with 16 bases lying between them. Germline V gene data show CDR1 as SGHKS and CDR2 as YYEKEE (reference sequence). This CDR3 region has 13 residues. The CDR3 region has the DNA TGTGCCAGCAGCCCTATCGGTCTTCCCAGCTACACCTTC. Protein product: CASSPIGLPSYTF.

The chain employs TRBV7-2 and TRBJ2-5, with D possibly TRBD2 on 6 matching bases. Germline V gene lookup returns CDR1 SGHTA and CDR2 FQGNSA. This CDR3 has 16 residues. Deletions cut 1 base from V and 7 bases from J, with 19 bases between. The CDR3 sequence: CASSLGVSGSQGTQYF. The CDR3 bases are TGTGCCAGCAGCTTAGGCGTCAGCGGGTCTCAGGGGACCCAGTACTTC.

There are many counts of this clonotype. The chain recombines TRBV7-8 with TRBJ2-7; 11 nucleotides line up with TRBD2. Per germline, CDR1 SGHVS and CDR2 FQNEAQ. Germline trimming cut 1 base from V and 0 bases from J; bases unmatched to any gene: 2. The CDR3 runs to 16 residues. CDR3 sequence: CASSLGGLAGSYEQYF. The CDR3 region has the DNA TGTGCCAGCAGCTTAGGAGGACTAGCGGGCTCCTACGAGCAGTACTTC.

The chain couples TRBV7-9 to TRBJ2-7; D assignment may be TRBD1 or TRBD2 (6 bases each). The germline V gene has CDR1 SEHNR and CDR2 FQNEAQ (reference sequence). This CDR3 spans 14 amino acids. Trimming cost V 3 bases and J 2 bases, with 11 bases left between them. CDR3 DNA sequence: TGTGCCAGCAGCTTCGAGGGGGGAACCTACGAGCAGTACTTC. This encodes CASSFEGGTYEQYF.

At least ten counts were recorded for this clonotype. The chain has TRBV7-2 and TRBJ2-3; D gene ambiguous. The CDR3 contains 13 residues. The V end was cut by 5 bases, the J end by 2 bases, with 8 bases between. Germline assignment: CDR1 SGHTA and CDR2 FQGNSA. The CDR3 bases are TGTGCCAGCAGCGCCCACAACACAGATACGCAGTATTTT. It translates to CASSAHNTDTQYF.

Many counts were recorded for this clonotype. This chain uses TRBV7-3 with TRBJ2-3; no reliable D call. The germline CDR1 and CDR2 sequences are SGHTA and FQGTGA. The germline V and J ends were trimmed by 5 bases and 2 bases, with 17 bases remaining between them. This CDR3 spans 16 amino acids. CDR3 sequence reads: CASSHGWRIDTDTQYF. CDR3 sequence (DNA): TGTGCCAGCAGCCACGGATGGCGGATCGACACAGATACGCAGTATTTT.

The CDR3 loop is CASSLSGTSDGTQYF. The CDR3 nucleotides read TGTGCCAGCAGTTTATCCGGGACTAGTGACGGGACCCAGTACTTC. The V gene is TRBV27, the J gene TRBJ2-5; 8 positions agree with TRBD2. Germline loops: CDR1 MNHEY, CDR2 SMNVEV (reference sequence). Unmatched junction bases numbered 7, after V lost 0 bases and J lost 7 bases. This CDR3 contains 15 residues.

This clonotype was counted ten times or more. The CDR3 sequence is CASSLGTSGSSTDTQYF. CDR3 sequence (DNA): TGTGCCAGCAGCCTAGGGACTAGCGGATCCAGCACAGATACGCAGTATTTT. The chain combines TRBV7-2 with TRBJ2-3, with TRBD2 identical over 11 bases. Germline lookup yields CDR1 SGHTA and CDR2 FQGNSA. V lost 5 bases to trimming and J lost 0 bases; unmatched junction nucleotides: 7. The length of the CDR3 is 17 residues.

In this sample, this clonotype turned up many times. J is TRBJ2-7 and V is TRBV7-8; TRBD2 aligns across 12 bases. CDR1 and CDR2 from the germline V gene are SGHVS and FQNEAQ. The J segment lost 3 bases and the V segment lost 5 bases, leaving 5 bases of the junction unmatched. This CDR3 contains 15 residues. The CDR3: CASSKLAGGIYEQYV. The CDR3 nucleotides are TGTGCCAGCAGCAAACTAGCGGGAGGTATCTACGAGCAGTACGTC.

The CDR3 DNA follows: TGTGCCAGCAGCTTAGCGGTAGGAGAAAAACTGTTTTTT. Translated, it gives CASSLAVGEKLFF. The rearrangement links TRBV7-9 to TRBJ1-4; D gene uncertain. Germline V gene sequence: CDR1 SEHNR, CDR2 FQNEAQ (reference sequence). V was clipped by 0 bases and J by 8 bases, with 7 bases between them. The CDR3 extends over 13 amino acids.